The entry that follows covers one TCR beta chain sequence. Which antigen it targets is not known. The input lacks base qualities; no much larger clone sits a single base away. The CDR3 starts with the cysteine, ends with the phenylalanine, and has 13 residues. The sequence is cut down to CDR3 DNA, 39 bases in frame from base 1. The germline V gene (reference sequence) supplies CDR1 SEHNR and CDR2 FQNEAQ. V gives up 5 bases and J gives up 6 bases, and the segment between their germline ends measures 11 bases. One collaborating source in Seattle enrolled patients while the patients were actively infected and followed the patients over time throughout the course of disease. Whole blood was collected in K2EDTA tubes by collaborating institutions according to the institutions' own protocols. For TCRbeta analysis, collaborators shipped samples in one of three forms: frozen whole blood, isolated PBMCs, or DNA extracted from either of those sample types.

The data were taken from a study of blood T cell repertoires in COVID-19 (dated by TCRdb to the early 2020s). About the investigation overall: The collaborator samples originated in the United States, Italy and Spain and spanned the acute and convalescent phases of COVID-19. The material from the prospective study consisted of cDNA or gDNA derived from T cells, B-cell-depleted T cells, or PBMCs. Subjects who had been exposed to COVID-19, were actively infected with it, or had recovered from it provided the deeply sampled blood TCRbeta repertoires that made up the dataset. The repertoires were released in a freely available public database intended as a resource for research on the immune response to SARS-CoV-2. The samples were drawn from two sources: the first 160 participants of the ongoing ImmuneRACE study, and approximately 1,300 subjects contributed by 6 global collaborators. Sample metadata almost always included a de-identified subject ID, COVID-19 status, age in years and sex. Where HLA class I and class II types were available, the types were taken from metadata supplied by the sample provider, not from assay-based typing. Points the paper makes about the study in general: The amount of clinical and demographic metadata varied by source and participant and was provided uncurated.

The immunoSEQ Assay, a bias-controlled multiplex PCR, was used to amplify TCRbeta CDR3 regions from genomic DNA. Processing in the source paper ran as follows. The number of nucleated cells in each sample was estimated by amplification of reference gene primers within the assay. To quantify the absolute abundance of each unique TCRbeta CDR3 rearrangement, sequence reads were collapsed and filtered. For each sample, productive Simpson clonality was calculated by taking the square root of Simpson's diversity index across productive rearrangements. TCRdb took over this immuneACCESS table, retaining in-frame rearrangements with V and J assigned. Such tables are incomplete; in checked studies, under half of the missing clones stem from an unresolved V gene, and the remainder is unexplained. Clonal size and the V and J genes are those of that table, whereas D and trimming came from the DNA. The sample table contains nearly 45,000 clones; only one count was recorded for around nine tenths of them. Less than 5% of the sample belongs to the ten largest clones.

The specimen sequenced was peripheral blood. The clonotype was recovered from a middle-aged man with COVID-19, enrolled during active disease. The rearrangement joined TRBV7-9 to TRBJ2-1; 6 matching bases give a weak D call of TRBD1. The encoded CDR3 is CASSRGQFNEQFF. The DNA sequence is TGTGCCAGCAGCAGGGGACAATTCAATGAGCAGTTCTTC. Reference TRBV7-9 and TRBJ2-1 genes cover what lies past the CDR3, so the full variable domain is DTGVSQNPRHKITKRGQNVTFRCDPISEHNRLYWYRQTLGQGPEFLTYFQNEAQLEKSRLLSDRFSAERPKGSFSTLEIQRTEQGDSAMYLCASSRGQFNEQFFGPGTRLTVL.